What follows are 22 T cell receptor beta chains derived from one specimen sequenced in a study of B cell selection in AIRE deficiency. Data came from immunoSEQ multiplex PCR; TCRdb stores just in-frame clones and leaves some out. The table shows around 26,000 clones, with roughly 90% occurring only once. Regulatory T cells were sorted as CD4+CD25hiCD127low/negative cells. Sequenced: CD4+CD25+ Tregs sorted from PBMCs. These TCRs come from a human donor in good health.

V usage is TRBV5-1 and J usage is TRBJ2-1; 14 bases are shared with TRBD2. Unmatched junction bases numbered 3, after V lost 3 bases and J lost 10 bases. Looked up from germline, CDR1 is SGHRS and CDR2 is YFSETQ. The CDR3 totals 14 residues. CDR3 DNA sequence: TGCGCCAGCAGCTCTGGACTAGCGGGGGGAGAGCAGTTCTTC. It is translated as CASSSGLAGGEQFF.

The chain couples TRBV6-1 to TRBJ2-1; 9 nucleotides line up with TRBD2. The germline CDR1 and CDR2 sequences are MNHNS and SASEGT. The ends lost 4 bases at V and 9 bases at J; junction bases unmatched: 7. This CDR3 spans 14 amino acids. The chain's CDR3 is CASSVQGTSREQFF. CDR3 coding DNA: TGTGCCAGCAGTGTGCAAGGGACTAGCCGTGAGCAGTTCTTC.

V usage is TRBV10-3 and J usage is TRBJ1-1; TRBD1 is a possible D gene (5 bases). V dropped 2 bases and J dropped 2 bases, with 9 bases sitting between them. CDR1 and CDR2 (germline): ENHRY, SYGVKD. This CDR3 is 14 amino acids long. Here the CDR3 reads CAISERQGNTEAFF. CDR3 nucleotide sequence: TGTGCCATCAGTGAGAGGCAGGGAAACACTGAAGCTTTCTTT.

The chain carries TRBV11-2 and TRBJ2-1, with D unresolved. The CDR3 is 16 residues long. V lost 3 bases, J lost 2 bases, and 14 bases lay in between. CDR1 SGHAT and CDR2 FQNNGV come from the germline V gene. The CDR3 DNA sequence: TGTGCCAGCAGCTTTATTGTCCTGACCACCTACAATGAGCAGTTCTTC. It specifies CASSFIVLTTYNEQFF. Drawing the rest from reference TRBV11-2 and TRBJ2-1, the complete variable domain is EAGVAQSPRYKIIEKRQSVAFWCNPISGHATLYWYQQILGQGPKLLIQFQNNGVVDDSQLPKDRFSAERLKGVDSTLKIQPAKLEDSAVYLCASSFIVLTTYNEQFFGPGTRLTVL.

The chain joins TRBV14 to TRBJ2-7, with TRBD1 matching 7 bases. The CDR3 sequence is 16 residues long. Germline lookup yields CDR1 SGHDN and CDR2 FVKESK. The ends lost 4 bases at V and 3 bases at J; junction bases unmatched: 12. CDR3 sequence (DNA): TGTGCCAGCAGCCCGCCGGGAAGGGGGCGGTTCTACGAGCAGTACTTC. Its translation is CASSPPGRGRFYEQYF.

The rearrangement links TRBV11-2 to TRBJ1-1; the D gene is possibly TRBD1 (5 bases). Germline-derived CDR1 and CDR2 are SGHAT and FQNNGV. CDR3 length equals 14 residues. V gave up 9 bases and J gave up 5 bases, with 19 bases separating them. The CDR3 DNA follows: TGTGCCAGTCTCCTCGCCCAGGGCAGGACTGAAGCTTTCTTT. Protein sequence: CASLLAQGRTEAFF. The entire variable domain, with the rest obtained from reference TRBV11-2 and TRBJ1-1, is as follows: EAGVAQSPRYKIIEKRQSVAFWCNPISGHATLYWYQQILGQGPKLLIQFQNNGVVDDSQLPKDRFSAERLKGVDSTLKIQPAKLEDSAVYLCASLLAQGRTEAFFGQGTRLTVV.

The CDR3 nucleotides are TGTGCCAGCAGCAGCGGGACAGTAGAGACCCAGTACTTC. Translation gives CASSSGTVETQYF. The rearrangement joins TRBV5-4 to TRBJ2-5; the D call may be TRBD1 or TRBD2 (7 bases each). The V and J ends lost 4 bases and 4 bases respectively, with 11 bases between them. The CDR3 is made up of 13 amino acids. Germline assignment: CDR1 SGHNT and CDR2 YYREEE (reference sequence).

The genes are TRBV5-1 and TRBJ1-1; 10 positions agree with TRBD1. CDR3 length equals 17 residues. Germline-derived CDR1 and CDR2 are SGHRS and YFSETQ. V was pared by 3 bases and J by 4 bases, with 12 bases of the junction left unmatched. The CDR3 loop reads CASSYGQGVVVRTEAFF. The CDR3 region has the DNA TGCGCCAGCAGCTACGGACAGGGGGTGGTGGTTCGCACTGAAGCTTTCTTT.

The genes are TRBV7-8 and TRBJ1-1; D gene ambiguous. Germline lookup yields CDR1 SGHVS and CDR2 FQNEAQ. With 2 bases removed from V and 7 bases from J, the gap between germline ends came to 8 bases. The CDR3 covers 12 residues. CDR3 in amino acids: CASSLLGYEAFF. The CDR3 bases are TGTGCCAGCAGCTTATTGGGCTATGAAGCTTTCTTT. Full variable domain (outside the CDR3, taken from reference TRBV7-8 and TRBJ1-1): GAGVSQSPRYKVAKRGQDVALRCDPISGHVSLFWYQQALGQGPEFLTYFQNEAQLDKSGLPSDRFFAERPEGSVSTLKIQRTQQEDSAVYLCASSLLGYEAFFGQGTRLTVV.

As DNA, the CDR3 is TGCGCCAGCAGCTCCGGGGGGACAAACAATTCACCCCTCCACTTT. It translates to CASSSGGTNNSPLHF. V is TRBV5-1 and J is TRBJ1-6; maybe TRBD1 (6 bases). CDR3 length: 15 amino acids. Per the germline V gene, CDR1 is SGHRS and CDR2 is YFSETQ. Trimming removed 3 bases from V and 7 bases from J, with 14 bases in between.

The chain carries TRBV18 and TRBJ1-1; D is ambiguous. Germline CDR1 KGHSH, CDR2 LQKENI. Trimming left V 2 bases short and J 7 bases short, with 5 bases between. The CDR3 is 11 amino acids. The CDR3 DNA reads TGTGCCAGCTCACCAAGGGATGAAGCTTTCTTT. Amino acids: CASSPRDEAFF.

This chain links TRBV18 with TRBJ1-1; weak D call: TRBD1 (5 bases). Germline V gene sequence: CDR1 KGHSH, CDR2 LQKENI. The CDR3 runs 13 residues. Trimming stripped 3 bases from V and 0 bases from J, with 5 bases between. CDR3 in amino acids: CASSPGLNTEAFF. The CDR3 DNA reads TGTGCCAGCTCACCGGGACTGAACACTGAAGCTTTCTTT.

This clone was seen a single time. The J gene is TRBJ1-2, the V gene TRBV10-2, with a tentative D call TRBD1 (5 bases). CDR3 length: 15 amino acids. Deletions cut 2 bases from V and 4 bases from J, with 14 bases between. The germline CDR1 and CDR2 sequences are WSHSY and SAAADI. The CDR3 DNA reads TGCGCCAGCAGTGAGAAATACCGGACACCCTATGGCTACACCTTC. The encoded protein is CASSEKYRTPYGYTF.

The chain is built from TRBV6-6 and TRBJ2-3; 7 nucleotides align to TRBD2. The CDR3 covers 15 residues. V lost 8 bases and J lost 0; bases outside the gene matches: 8. Germline values: CDR1 MNHNY, CDR2 SVGAGI (reference sequence). This chain's CDR3 is CASYSFGGSTDTQYF. As DNA, the CDR3 is TGTGCCAGCTACTCTTTCGGGGGGAGCACAGATACGCAGTATTTT.

The genes are TRBV4-3 and TRBJ2-3; D ambiguous. The CDR3 runs 14 residues. V lost 3 bases and J 4 bases, leaving 11 bases between the germline ends. CDR1 and CDR2 (germline): LGHNA, YSLEER. In DNA form, the CDR3 reads TGCGCCAGCAGCCACGGCCGGCCCTCAGATACGCAGTATTTT. It is translated as CASSHGRPSDTQYF.

This chain links TRBV25-1 with TRBJ1-2; D call uncertain. Between the trimmed V and J ends, which lost 5 bases and 6 bases, there was a span of 10 bases. This CDR3 spans 12 amino acids. Germline assignment: CDR1 MGHDK and CDR2 SYGVNS. CDR3: CASSLRGDGYTF. Written as DNA, the CDR3 is TGTGCCAGCAGTCTGCGAGGCGATGGCTACACCTTC.

V gene TRBV10-3 combines with J gene TRBJ1-2; the match to TRBD1 covers 7 bases. The CDR3 sequence is 13 residues long. The J segment lost 8 bases and the V segment lost 7 bases, leaving 10 bases of the junction unmatched. Germline CDR1 reads ENHRY; CDR2 reads SYGVKD. The CDR3 coding sequence is TGTGCCATCACCCAGGACAGGCAAGAGGGCTACACCTTC. Translating gives CAITQDRQEGYTF.

J is TRBJ2-3 and V is TRBV29-1; perhaps TRBD1 as D (5 bases). This CDR3 contains 10 residues. Germline V gene data show CDR1 as SQVTM and CDR2 as ANQGSEA. V was pared by 6 bases and J by 6 bases, with 7 bases between. The DNA for the CDR3 is TGCAGCGTCAGGGTCGATACGCAGTATTTT. The encoded protein is CSVRVDTQYF.

V and J are TRBV5-4 and TRBJ1-6; D possibly corresponds to TRBD1 (6 bases). V dropped 3 bases and J dropped 1 base, with 8 bases sitting between them. Germline assignment: CDR1 SGHNT and CDR2 YYREEE (reference sequence). The CDR3 covers 15 residues. Written as DNA, the CDR3 is TGTGCCAGCAGCTCCCAGGGGTCCTATAATTCACCCCTCCACTTT. Protein product: CASSSQGSYNSPLHF.

The chain couples TRBV10-3 to TRBJ1-1; D remains ambiguous. V was clipped by 10 bases and J by 0 bases, with 15 bases between them. CDR1 is ENHRY, CDR2 SYGVKD, per germline. The length of the CDR3 is 14 residues. CDR3 bases: TGTGCCACCACAACGAGTTCTTTGAACACTGAAGCTTTCTTT. Amino acid sequence: CATTTSSLNTEAFF.

The V gene is TRBV5-4, the J gene TRBJ2-3; perhaps TRBD2 as D (5 bases). CDR1 is SGHNT and CDR2 is YYREEE in the germline V gene (reference sequence). V lost 9 bases to trimming and J lost 2 bases, with 13 bases between them. The CDR3 is 13 amino acids. CDR3 sequence (DNA): TGTGCCATTTTACAGCGGAACACAGATACGCAGTATTTT. This codes for CAILQRNTDTQYF. Looking up the rest from reference TRBV5-4 and TRBJ2-3 gives the full variable domain: ETGVTQSPTHLIKTRGQQVTLRCSSQSGHNTVSWYQQALGQGPQFIFQYYREEENGRGNFPPRFSGLQFPNYSSELNVNALELDDSALYLCAILQRNTDTQYFGPGTRLTVL.

V and J are TRBV7-2 and TRBJ1-4, with a possible D match to TRBD1 (5 bases). The CDR3 consists of 14 residues. The V end was cut by 0 bases, the J end by 7 bases, with 9 bases between. CDR1 SGHTA and CDR2 FQGNSA come from the germline V gene. This chain's CDR3 is CASSLARGSEKLFF. The CDR3 DNA sequence: TGTGCCAGCAGCTTAGCGCGGGGCAGTGAAAAACTGTTTTTT.